This T cell receptor beta chain emerged from a study of cytomegalovirus exposure and HLA in healthy donors (TCRdb year 2017). Notes on the research overall: An earlier analysis of some 620 of the donors reported 276 Gb of sequence data and some 110 million unique TCR beta sequences obtained from around 180 million T cells. An early release covering 550 to 700 HLA-typed donors comprised about 300 gigabases of sequencing data and roughly 85 million unique TCR sequences. Of the approximately 400 genotyped donors, 81% fell in the genetic ancestry cluster associated with self-reported Caucasian donors. The study was designed to test whether signatures of past pathogen exposure could be identified by cataloging public T cell receptors. Using immunosequencing, the study profiled T cell repertoires from about 650 subjects and related those repertoires to cytomegalovirus serostatus. A separate validation cohort of about 110 different subjects was used in addition to the 666-subject first cohort. High-throughput TCR immunosequencing, statistical association of individual TCRs with disease status, and machine learning were combined to predict cytomegalovirus infection status. A later analysis re-examined previously published TCR beta repertoires from around 670 donors and added high-resolution HLA genotyping to investigate patterns of TCR occurrence. Rather than using new phenotypic data, the later analysis identified candidate immune exposures from TCR beta sequences and from how often those sequences occurred across donors. To decide whether each TCR beta V gene segment behaved as functional or pseudogenic, an earlier analysis of approximately 600 of the donors relied on high-throughput TCR beta sequencing. Donor age, sex, ethnicity and CMV serostatus were compiled together with the repertoire data. A later genetic analysis took genome-wide SNP genotypes for about 55% of the roughly 700 donors and used that subset as a discovery cohort. Every discovery cohort repertoire had been produced on one sequencing platform. Both class I and class II loci were covered by HLA typing, at four-digit resolution. The number of typed donors differed by locus: about 629-630 for A, B, C, DRB1 and DQB1; some 500 for DQA1; approximately 610 for DPA1; and 450 to 480 for DPB1. Five DR-DQ haplotypes were handled as single units for association and clustering because linkage in the cohort was strong. Among roughly 400 genotyped donors of the cohort, an average of approximately 230,000 unique TCR beta nucleotide sequences were sequenced per donor, roughly 20% of them non-productive.

Library preparation employed the immunoSEQ multiplex PCR assay. For the multiplex PCR, a mixture combining 60 forward primers for TCR Vbeta segments and 13 reverse primers for TCR Jbeta segments was used. The CDR3 region of rearranged TCR beta genes was amplified from genomic DNA with a multiplex PCR assay. The Illumina HiSeq System was used to sequence the amplified TCR beta libraries as 87-base-pair reads. The authors' analysis ran thus. In a later analysis, tens of millions of unique TCR beta chains were counted across the roughly 610 repertoires, and roughly 11 million of these chains were shared by at least two donors. To remove PCR and sequencing errors, raw reads were error-corrected and collapsed into unique sequences using a nearest-neighbor algorithm that merged closely related sequences. CDR3 sequences were aligned to IMGT reference sequences to assign V, D and J gene segments. For a sequence to be retained, at least a six-nucleotide match to both a V gene segment and a J gene segment was required. A rearrangement counted as productive if the CDR3 had no stop codons and remained in frame with V and J, and every other rearrangement counted as non-productive. Following IMGT convention, CDR3 was defined as the stretch from the second conserved V-encoded cysteine to the conserved J-encoded phenylalanine. Sequences without an unambiguous match to a single V gene segment were excluded from the earlier analysis of 587 of the donors. An earlier analysis of 587 of the donors classified V segments as functional when productive rearrangements were above 56.7% and as segregating when the standard deviation between donors was above 5%. A statistical classification framework was built for diagnosing cytomegalovirus status from the catalog of TCR beta chain sequences. In a later analysis, TCR nucleotide sequences were compared against IMGT/GENE-DB human TR gene sequences so that V and J genes could be assigned. A later analysis assigned CDR3 sequences and most-parsimonious VDJ recombination scenarios with the TCRdist pipeline. A later analysis defined each TCR beta chain by its CDR3 amino acid sequence plus V-gene family, and excluded reads lacking a unique V-gene family. As a way to deal with suspected cross-contamination and a sequencing artifact, a later analysis dropped roughly 620 nucleotide sequences that were highly shared and had low generation probability. For each public chain, a later analysis derived a clonal expansion index from normalized ranks of inferred template counts within each repertoire. Generation probabilities in a later analysis came from a VDJ recombination model fitted to out-of-frame rearrangements, and those results were checked against IGoR. In a later analysis, TCR-TCR, TCR-HLA and TCR-CMV co-occurrence was scored with hypergeometric tests, and a repertoire-size bias correction was applied to TCR pairs. In a later analysis, false discovery rates were estimated by permuting HLA or CMV assignments 20 times. In a later analysis, co-occurring TCRs were grouped using DBSCAN, with TCRdist sequence similarity added in when clustering inside HLA-allele-positive subsets. Repertoires with fewer than 30,000 or more than 120,000 public chains, plus five repertoires with anomalous nucleotide sharing, were excluded from co-occurrence clustering. Not all clones reach the TCRdb copy of this immuneACCESS table, which keeps in-frame sequences only. Checked studies attribute under half of the gap to unresolved V genes and leave the rest unexplained. D and trimming were read from the DNA, whereas the V and J calls and clone size are those reported in that table. For this sample the table gives 140,000 to 150,000 clones, of which roughly 80% were detected only once. Around 3% of the sample is held by the ten biggest clonotypes.

The cohort comprised some 680 healthy bone marrow donors. At the time of sampling, every cohort member was nominally healthy, though immune exposures that went unrecorded were likely present. The donor tested CMV seronegative, placing the donor among the 350 or so seronegative members of the cohort. A peripheral blood sample was collected from each donor, and TCR beta sequencing was performed on peripheral blood mononuclear cells. Genomic DNA was extracted from the blood cell samples with the Qiagen DNeasy Blood Extraction Kit. Remarks on this clone: No antigen is known for it. There are no base qualities to consult, and no much larger clone falls within one base.

The paper as a whole reports these results and caveats: The classifier was reported to diagnose cytomegalovirus status with high specificity and sensitivity in both the original and validation cohorts. Compared with equally common non-associated chains, HLA-associated TCR beta chains in a later analysis were more clonally expanded and had lower generation probabilities. In a later analysis, the rate of TCR association differed among HLA loci, with DRB1 alleles having the most associated TCRs and HLA-C alleles having the fewest. Broadly in line with IMGT annotations, most TCR beta V segments showed up in productive rearrangements about 87% or about 30% of the time in an earlier analysis of 450 to 600 of the donors. An association between a missense DCLRE1C variant and V-gene and J-gene trimming of TCR beta chains was found in a later genetic analysis and replicated in an independent cohort. Most TCR sequences were seen in very few donors, while some public TCRs were found in many individuals. A further reported finding was that TCR beta sequences accurately predicted the HLA-A and HLA-B alleles for most subjects in the first cohort. CMV serostatus was the only immune exposure information available for the cohort. When HLA alleles, especially DR and DQ, strongly co-occurred, attributing TCR associations to individual alleles was difficult. Presence/absence analyses assumed roughly uniform sequencing depth across donors, an assumption that may not hold. Some IMGT-functional V segments, including TRBV6-2 and TRBV6-3, could not be told apart with the 87-base-pair reads, so those segments were excluded. Because HLA typing was missing for some donors at each locus, association tests included only the typed subset. Because counts were too low, under 20 rarely observed V segments, including chromosome 9 orphons, were left out of the earlier analysis of 587 of the donors. According to a later analysis, most CMV-associated TCR beta chains appeared to be HLA-restricted, and the HLA associations seemed to be driven largely by CMV exposure. The authors suggested that the approach could potentially be extended to other disease states and immunological phenotypes. A group of highly shared sequence variants was considered likely to be a technical artifact of the sequencing pipeline. Specific HLA alleles were associated with over 15,000 TCR beta sequences at a false discovery rate of 0.05 in a later analysis. This cohort had only TCR beta chains sequenced, and the lack of alpha or paired-chain data limited which features could be detected. In vitro tests confirmed that a few of the cytomegalovirus-associated TCR beta chains recognize cytomegalovirus antigens. According to a later analysis, parvovirus B19, influenza, CMV and Epstein-Barr virus appeared linked to several top co-occurrence clusters. Linkage disequilibrium might explain the correlated functional status among segregating V segments, but an unknown experimental factor could not be excluded. The study gave a list of 150 to 200 TCR beta chains associated with cytomegalovirus. According to a later genetic analysis, donors in an Asian-associated ancestry cluster had fewer N-insertions in productive TCRs than the approximately 700-donor mean.

From V the trimming removes 7 bases and from J it removes 11 bases, while the gene matches leave 18 bases of the junction unaccounted for. The CDR3, cysteine through phenylalanine, is 17 amino acids long. The only DNA kept is the CDR3, 51 bases in frame from the first base. The CDR1 and CDR2 encoded by the germline V gene are SNHLY and FYNNEI. Specimen: PBMCs. The source of this sequence is a female donor in good health and CMV-seronegative. Here the chain combines TRBV2 and TRBJ2-1; the central 12 bases match TRBD2. The CDR3 loop reads CASTLHRASGRGFQQFF. The DNA sequence reads TGTGCCAGCACCCTGCACCGGGCTAGCGGGAGGGGTTTTCAGCAGTTCTTC.